These 21 T cell receptor beta chains were all obtained from the same sample, sequenced in a study of T-cell memory formation after mild COVID-19. Each CDR3 protein is one row after TCRdb ran MiXCR on the 5' RACE reads. The table has around 200,000 distinct CDR3 sequences, roughly 20% seen once; the top ten hold 3% to 4.5%. Material for sequencing was PBMCs or a T cell subset sorted from them (not recorded which). The receptor source for this set is a man aged 18-30 years who had mild COVID-19 (a few samples of this study predate the infection). Cell type and time point are not known.

This chain uses TRBV20-1 with TRBJ1-1, with 10 bases aligning to TRBD1. CDR3 length: 14 amino acids. With 3 bases clipped from V and 10 bases from J, the junction kept 11 bases outside the gene matches. Germline lookup yields CDR1 DFQATT and CDR2 SNEGSKA (reference sequence). The CDR3 nucleotides read TGCAGTGCTAGCCCCGGGACAGGGGTCGGGGTAGCTTTCTTT. It specifies CSASPGTGVGVAFF.

In its sample, this clonotype was seen a few times. The genes are TRBV4-1 and TRBJ1-6; no definite D call. Germline values: CDR1 MGHRA, CDR2 YSYEKL. The V end lost 10 bases, the J end lost 7 bases, and 2 bases lay between the germline ends. This CDR3 has 9 amino acids. CDR3 sequence reads: CANNSPLHF. CDR3 DNA sequence: TGCGCCAACAATTCACCCCTCCACTTT.

CDR3 coding DNA: TGTGCCAGCAGCCCAGACGCGACAGGGGGCGGGGGTCAGCCCCAGCATTTT. It translates to CASSPDATGGGGQPQHF. The chain is built from TRBV7-6 and TRBJ1-5; the match to TRBD1 covers 10 bases. CDR3 length: 17 amino acids. The V segment lost 5 bases and the J segment 6 bases; nucleotides outside the gene matches: 13. The germline CDR1 and CDR2 sequences are SGHVS and FNYEAQ.

The V gene is TRBV6-5, the J gene TRBJ1-2; D is possibly TRBD1 (6 bases). Germline lookup yields CDR1 MNHEY and CDR2 SVGAGI. This CDR3 is 13 amino acids long. V was trimmed by 2 bases and J by 8 bases, leaving 12 bases between them. CDR3 nucleotide sequence: TGTGCCAGCAGTTACCGAGACAGGATGGGCTACACCTTC. It translates to CASSYRDRMGYTF.

There are a few counts of this clonotype. The chain combines TRBV5-1 with TRBJ2-1; a possible D gene is TRBD1 (6 bases). Germline-derived CDR1 and CDR2 are SGHRS and YFSETQ. This CDR3 has 18 amino acids. V lost 0 bases and J lost 0, with 16 bases in between. Here the CDR3 reads CASSLEHRARSSYNEQFF. The CDR3, as DNA: TGCGCCAGCAGCTTGGAACACAGGGCCCGTTCCTCCTACAATGAGCAGTTCTTC.

The chain is built from TRBV6-6 and TRBJ1-2; TRBD1 might be the D (5 bases). The CDR3 spans 14 residues. The V end lost 6 bases, the J end lost 5 bases, and 16 bases lay between the germline ends. Germline CDR1 is MNHNY and CDR2 is SVGAGI (reference sequence). DNA for the CDR3: TGTGCCAGCAGACCCGGGACCGGGCTATATGGCTACACCTTC. Its translation is CASRPGTGLYGYTF.

The rearrangement uses TRBV19 and TRBJ1-2, with a tentative D call TRBD1 (5 bases). This CDR3 spans 15 amino acids. Trimming pared 3 bases from V and 2 bases from J, leaving 13 bases between. Germline lookup yields CDR1 LNHDA and CDR2 SQIVND (reference sequence). CDR3 loop: CASSIGQKGNYGYTF. The CDR3 DNA is TGTGCCAGTAGTATCGGCCAGAAGGGGAACTATGGCTACACCTTC.

This CDR3 reads CASSLKANYGYTF. The CDR3 region has the DNA TGCGCCAGCAGCTTGAAGGCCAACTATGGCTACACCTTC. The chain employs TRBV5-1 and TRBJ1-2, with D unresolved. The CDR3 has 13 residues. CDR1 is SGHRS and CDR2 is YFSETQ in the germline V gene. The germline V and J ends were trimmed by 1 base and 2 bases, with 6 bases remaining between them.

The chain has TRBV6-6 and TRBJ2-7; D not certain. V was clipped by 0 bases and J by 4 bases, with 7 bases between them. The germline V gene encodes CDR1 MNHNY and CDR2 SVGAGI (reference sequence). The CDR3 extends over 13 amino acids. The CDR3 sequence: CASSYSISYEQYV. The DNA of the CDR3 is TGTGCCAGCAGTTACTCGATCAGTTACGAGCAGTACGTC.

This clonotype was detected a few times. The rearrangement uses TRBV7-9 and TRBJ1-1, with 7 bases matching TRBD1. The ends lost 7 bases at V and 3 bases at J; junction bases unmatched: 11. The CDR3 sequence is 15 residues long. CDR1 and CDR2 from the germline V gene are SEHNR and FQNEAQ (reference sequence). As DNA, the CDR3 is TGTGCCAGCACCAAAAAGGGGGCGCGGGACACTGAAGCTTTCTTT. This gives the protein CASTKKGARDTEAFF.

The chain has TRBV7-3 and TRBJ2-5; D is undetermined. The V end was cut by 5 bases, the J end by 4 bases, with 8 bases between. The CDR3 is 12 residues long. Germline lookup yields CDR1 SGHTA and CDR2 FQGTGA. Written as DNA, the CDR3 is TGTGCCAGCAGCCGAAACGGAGAGACCCAGTACTTC. Its protein product is CASSRNGETQYF.

DNA for the CDR3: TGCAGTGCCGCGGGGACAGGGGCAGGACGGACTGAAGCTTTCTTT. Its translation is CSAAGTGAGRTEAFF. The chain has TRBV20-1 and TRBJ1-1; 10 nucleotides align to TRBD1. CDR3 length equals 15 residues. J gave up 5 bases and V 6 bases, and 12 bases lay outside the gene matches. Per germline, CDR1 DFQATT and CDR2 SNEGSKA (reference sequence).

The genes are TRBV7-2 and TRBJ1-6; TRBD1 agrees at 7 bases. The CDR3 length is 15 residues. Trimming at V came to 3 bases and at J to 7 bases, leaving 6 bases not matched to a gene. Looked up from germline, CDR1 is SGHTA and CDR2 is FQGNSA. The CDR3 reads CASSFSTGRNSPLHF. The CDR3 DNA follows: TGTGCCAGCAGCTTTTCGACAGGGAGAAATTCACCCCTCCACTTT.

J is TRBJ1-1 and V is TRBV6-6; TRBD1 might be the D (5 bases). V lost 4 bases and J 0 bases, leaving 15 bases between the germline ends. The length of the CDR3 is 16 residues. Per germline, CDR1 MNHNY and CDR2 SVGAGI (reference sequence). The CDR3, as DNA: TGTGCCAGCAGTTCCCATCCGGGACCTATGAACACTGAAGCTTTCTTT. Amino acids: CASSSHPGPMNTEAFF.

The sample holds a few counts of this clonotype. The chain uses TRBV29-1 and TRBJ2-2; D is perhaps TRBD2 (6 bases). CDR3 length: 17 residues. Germline V gene data show CDR1 as SQVTM and CDR2 as ANQGSEA. The V gene lost 5 bases and the J gene lost 0 bases, with 19 bases spanning the gap. This CDR3 reads CSVQRVGGGANTGELFF. CDR3 sequence (DNA): TGCAGCGTTCAACGGGTCGGTGGAGGGGCGAACACCGGGGAGCTGTTTTTT.

This clonotype was detected only a few times. The chain links TRBV7-6 to TRBJ1-6, with D possibly TRBD1 on 5 matching bases. Trimming cost V 2 bases and J 4 bases, with 6 bases left between them. CDR3 size: 14 residues. CDR1 is SGHVS and CDR2 is FNYEAQ in the germline V gene. Here the CDR3 reads CASSLRQYNSPLHF. CDR3 sequence (DNA): TGTGCCAGCAGCTTACGACAGTATAATTCACCCCTCCACTTT.

CDR3: CASPIPSTDTQYF. DNA for the CDR3: TGTGCCAGCCCGATCCCGAGCACAGATACGCAGTATTTT. The rearrangement links TRBV5-5 to TRBJ2-3; D gene uncertain. Trimming pared 7 bases from V and 0 bases from J, leaving 9 bases between. The CDR3 covers 13 residues. Germline assignment: CDR1 SGHKS and CDR2 YYEKEE (reference sequence).

In this sample, this clonotype turned up a few times. V gene TRBV24-1 combines with J gene TRBJ2-3, with 9 positions matching TRBD2. Germline V gives CDR1 KGHDR, CDR2 SFDVKD. This CDR3 is built from 16 residues. With V trimmed by 0 bases and J by 4 bases, 4 bases remained unmatched. CDR3 region: CATSDLRRGGADTQYF. The CDR3 region has the DNA TGTGCCACCAGTGATTTGCGGCGGGGGGGAGCAGATACGCAGTATTTT.

This clonotype was detected many times. The gene calls are TRBV6-2 or TRBV6-3 and TRBJ1-1, with D perhaps TRBD1 (5 bases). Trimming shortened V by 9 bases and J by 1 base, and 12 bases separated the two germline ends. Per the germline V gene, CDR1 is MNHEY and CDR2 is SVGEGT. This CDR3 contains 13 residues. Here the CDR3 DNA reads TGTGCCAGTCTACAGGAGCCGAACACTGAAGCTTTCTTT. Translating gives CASLQEPNTEAFF.

The table lists this clonotype with a few counts. The CDR3 bases are TGTGCCATCAGTTCGCAGGAGAGATCAGAAGCTTTCTTT. Encoded protein: CAISSQERSEAFF. This rearrangement joins TRBV10-3 to TRBJ1-1, with D hard to call. This CDR3 contains 13 residues. From germline, CDR1 is ENHRY and CDR2 SYGVKD. The V end was cut by 5 bases, the J end by 8 bases, with 15 bases between.

This sequence joins TRBV27 and TRBJ2-2; D possibly corresponds to TRBD2 (5 bases). Germline CDR1 and CDR2: MNHEY and SMNVEV (reference sequence). CDR3 length equals 16 residues. V lost 3 bases, J lost 1 base, and 12 bases lay in between. The CDR3 protein is CASSFGPAGNTGELFF. The CDR3 DNA is TGTGCCAGCAGTTTCGGGCCGGCGGGGAACACCGGGGAGCTGTTTTTT.